These 27 T cell receptor beta chains came from one sample sequenced in a study of blood T cell repertoires in COVID-19 (TCRdb year 2020). Libraries came from the immunoSEQ multiplex PCR assay. TCRdb mirrors the immuneACCESS table, restricted to in-frame sequences. Some clones are absent from its copies; in checked studies, under half trace to an unresolved V gene, and the reason for the others is unknown. Here the sample has over 150,000 clones; about nine tenths occur a single time. 1.1% of the sample comes from the top ten. The sequenced material came from peripheral blood. The origin of the receptors is a man under 40 with acute or convalescent COVID-19.

The V and J genes are TRBV19 and TRBJ2-2, with D uncertain. Germline V lookup: CDR1 LNHDA, CDR2 SQIVND (reference sequence). The ends were cut back, 8 bases at V and 4 bases at J, with 14 bases in the middle. The CDR3 has 14 residues. This CDR3 reads CASVGAPGTGELFF. DNA of the CDR3: TGTGCCAGTGTTGGTGCCCCCGGCACCGGGGAGCTGTTTTTT.

The rearrangement links TRBV6-5 to TRBJ2-1; 7 bases align to TRBD1. Germline values: CDR1 MNHEY, CDR2 SVGAGI. The ends lost 7 bases at V and 3 bases at J; junction bases unmatched: 9. This CDR3 spans 15 amino acids. CDR3 region: CASTRQGLNYNEQFF. DNA of the CDR3: TGTGCCAGCACACGACAGGGCCTTAACTACAATGAGCAGTTCTTC.

V is TRBV5-1 and J is TRBJ2-5, with 7 bases that match TRBD1. V shed 4 bases and J 1 base; nucleotides not matched to a gene: 7. This CDR3 spans 15 amino acids. The germline V gene has CDR1 SGHRS and CDR2 YFSETQ. The CDR3 is CASSIRQGAQETQYF. In nucleotides, the CDR3 is TGCGCCAGCAGCATCCGACAGGGCGCCCAAGAGACCCAGTACTTC.

V is TRBV28 and J is TRBJ2-4; D is perhaps TRBD1 (5 bases). Germline CDR1 is MDHEN and CDR2 is SYDVKM. The CDR3 runs 16 residues. V lost 0 bases and J lost 3, with 12 bases in between. The CDR3 protein is CASSLWFRTNKNIQYF. The CDR3 region has the DNA TGTGCCAGCAGTTTATGGTTTAGGACAAACAAAAACATTCAGTACTTC.

The chain carries TRBV9 and TRBJ2-5; TRBD2 aligns across 9 bases. CDR3 length: 16 residues. The ends lost 1 base at V and 1 base at J; junction bases unmatched: 5. Germline V gene sequence: CDR1 SGDLS, CDR2 YYNGEE. The CDR3 reads CASSVRAGGPQETQYF. In DNA form, the CDR3 reads TGTGCCAGCAGCGTAAGAGCGGGGGGTCCCCAAGAGACCCAGTACTTC.

The J gene is TRBJ1-6, the V gene TRBV19; 9 bases map to TRBD1. The CDR3 extends over 14 amino acids. J lost 7 bases, V lost 3 bases, and 1 base had no gene match. Germline V gene data show CDR1 as LNHDA and CDR2 as SQIVND (reference sequence). CDR3 coding DNA: TGTGCCAGTAGTATGGACAGGGGAAATTCACCCCTCCACTTT. This encodes CASSMDRGNSPLHF. Full variable domain (outside the CDR3, taken from reference TRBV19 and TRBJ1-6): DGGITQSPKYLFRKEGQNVTLSCEQNLNHDAMYWYRQDPGQGLRLIYYSQIVNDFQKGDIAEGYSVSREKKESFPLTVTSAQKNPTAFYLCASSMDRGNSPLHFGNGTRLTVT.

The chain recombines TRBV6-5 with TRBJ1-4; D perhaps matches TRBD1 (5 bases). V was shortened by 5 bases and J by 6 bases, with 7 bases between the two germline ends. CDR1 is MNHEY and CDR2 is SVGAGI in the germline V gene. There are 12 residues in the CDR3. CDR3 coding DNA: TGTGCCAGCAGTCAGGGATATGAAAAACTGTTTTTT. Translating it yields CASSQGYEKLFF.

The chain couples TRBV19 to TRBJ2-2, with 7 positions matching TRBD2. Germline-derived CDR1 and CDR2 are LNHDA and SQIVND (reference sequence). The CDR3 consists of 16 residues. Trimming at V came to 4 bases and at J to 5 bases, leaving 10 bases not matched to a gene. The chain's CDR3 is CASSRQGGSGTGELFF. In nucleotides, the CDR3 is TGTGCCAGTAGTAGACAAGGCGGGAGCGGAACCGGGGAGCTGTTTTTT.

V usage is TRBV5-1 and J usage is TRBJ1-1; the D gene is possibly TRBD1 (6 bases). The CDR3 is 13 amino acids. The V gene's germline CDR1 is SGHRS and CDR2 YFSETQ. V lost 1 base and J 11 bases, leaving 15 bases between the germline ends. The CDR3 sequence: CASSLTTGWEAFF. The CDR3 nucleotides are TGCGCCAGCAGCTTGACTACAGGGTGGGAGGCTTTCTTT.

The chain carries TRBV21-1 and TRBJ1-5. TRBV21-1 is listed as a pseudogene. The CDR3 runs to 19 residues. The CDR3 DNA is TGTGCCAGCACAGTCCGGGATTCGTCAAGCTTCGGTAGCAATCAGCCCCAGCATTTT. It specifies CASTVRDSSSFGSNQPQHF.

The gene calls are TRBV2 and TRBJ1-1; 9 bases line up with TRBD1. Germline CDR1 SNHLY, CDR2 FYNNEI. This CDR3 region has 14 residues. J lost 1 base, V lost 4 bases, and 1 base had no gene match. The CDR3 sequence is CASSGGQGNTEAFF. The CDR3 nucleotides are TGTGCCAGCAGTGGGGGACAGGGGAACACTGAAGCTTTCTTT.

CDR3 sequence (DNA): TGTGCCAGCAGCTTAGTAAGGCTAGCGGAAGGTACAGATACGCAGTATTTT. Translated: CASSLVRLAEGTDTQYF. This chain joins TRBV7-9 and TRBJ2-3; 7 positions match TRBD2. The CDR3 spans 17 residues. V lost 1 base to trimming and J lost 3 bases; unmatched junction nucleotides: 10. Germline CDR1 and CDR2: SEHNR and FQNEAQ (reference sequence).

This clone was counted between two and nine times. Other nucleotide sequences in the sample specify the same CDR3. The rearrangement joins TRBV9 to TRBJ2-3; D ambiguous. Germline assignment: CDR1 SGDLS and CDR2 YYNGEE. Trimming cost V 0 bases and J 6 bases, with 11 bases left between them. The CDR3 has 14 amino acids. The CDR3 bases are TGTGCCAGCAGCGTAGTACCAACCGGGGATACGCAGTATTTT. Translated: CASSVVPTGDTQYF.

This rearrangement joins TRBV14 to TRBJ1-3; D gene uncertain. Trimming pared 3 bases from V and 0 bases from J, leaving 9 bases between. Looked up from germline, CDR1 is SGHDN and CDR2 is FVKESK. The CDR3 covers 15 residues. Here the CDR3 DNA reads TGTGCCAGCAGCCATAGCGGAAACTCTGGAAACACCATATATTTT. Amino acids: CASSHSGNSGNTIYF.

The chain couples TRBV5-8 to TRBJ2-1; D is perhaps TRBD2 (6 bases). V lost 2 bases and J 3 bases, leaving 12 bases between the germline ends. Germline V gene sequence: CDR1 SGHTS, CDR2 YDEGEE. The CDR3 is made up of 15 amino acids. The DNA for the CDR3 is TGTGCCAGCAGCTTTAATAGCGGTTACTACAATGAGCAGTTCTTC. It translates to CASSFNSGYYNEQFF.

The chain has TRBV28 and TRBJ1-2; D is ambiguous. The V end lost 7 bases, the J end lost 0 bases, and 9 bases lay between the germline ends. This CDR3 has 13 amino acids. Germline V gives CDR1 MDHEN, CDR2 SYDVKM. The CDR3 region has the DNA TGTGCCAGCACTACGCCCCCTAACTATGGCTACACCTTC. As protein: CASTTPPNYGYTF.

CDR3 protein: CASSPPGQGNHEQYF. The CDR3 region has the DNA TGTGCCAGCAGCCCACCGGGACAAGGGAATCACGAGCAGTACTTC. This chain joins TRBV6-2 or TRBV6-3 and TRBJ2-7; D may be TRBD1 (6 bases). The ends were cut back, 6 bases at V and 5 bases at J, with 20 bases in the middle. This CDR3 contains 15 residues. CDR1 and CDR2 (germline): MNHEY, SVGEGT.

V gene TRBV28 combines with J gene TRBJ2-7, with 7 bases aligning to TRBD2. The CDR3 spans 17 residues. V shed 2 bases, J shed 0 bases, and the junction held 10 bases outside the gene matches. Germline V lookup: CDR1 MDHEN, CDR2 SYDVKM. The CDR3 sequence is CASSLPSYSGFSYEQYF. In DNA form, the CDR3 reads TGTGCCAGCAGTTTACCCAGCTATAGCGGGTTCTCCTACGAGCAGTACTTC.

The chain employs TRBV7-9 and TRBJ2-2; no clear D gene. Trimming pared 1 base from V and 0 bases from J, leaving 6 bases between. This CDR3 contains 15 residues. The germline CDR1 and CDR2 sequences are SEHNR and FQNEAQ (reference sequence). The CDR3 spells CASSLGLANTGELFF. Here the CDR3 DNA reads TGTGCCAGCAGCTTAGGGCTAGCGAACACCGGGGAGCTGTTTTTT.

The count of this clone is one. V is TRBV6-5 and J is TRBJ1-3, with D possibly matching TRBD1 (6 bases). This CDR3 has 15 residues. Looked up from germline, CDR1 is MNHEY and CDR2 is SVGAGI. V was cut by 5 bases and J by 1 base, with 12 bases left in between. The CDR3 DNA reads TGTGCCAGCAGTAAACAGGGAGTATCTGGAAACACCATATATTTT. Encoded protein: CASSKQGVSGNTIYF.

The rearrangement joins TRBV4-1 to TRBJ2-7; D ambiguous. Germline values: CDR1 MGHRA, CDR2 YSYEKL. CDR3 length: 19 residues. V was shortened by 0 bases and J by 6 bases, with 27 bases between the two germline ends. The CDR3 loop is CASSQDLVGRSITPLEQYF. The CDR3 region has the DNA TGCGCCAGCAGCCAAGATCTTGTGGGCAGATCAATCACTCCCCTCGAGCAGTACTTC.

The chain joins TRBV7-9 to TRBJ1-2; a possible D gene is TRBD1 (6 bases). CDR3 size: 18 residues. V lost 5 bases and J lost 4, with 26 bases in between. Germline CDR1 is SEHNR and CDR2 is FQNEAQ (reference sequence). In DNA, the CDR3 is TGTGCCAGCAGCACGCGGACGGGGGGGCGCGTGGACGTCTATGGCTACACCTTC. This sequence encodes CASSTRTGGRVDVYGYTF.

This chain connects TRBV30 to TRBJ1-4; D remains ambiguous. The CDR3 covers 14 residues. The ends were cut back, 0 bases at V and 7 bases at J, with 12 bases in the middle. Per the germline V gene, CDR1 is GTSNPN and CDR2 is SVGIG (reference sequence). The CDR3 here is CAWSVNAGGEKLFF. The CDR3 nucleotides are TGTGCCTGGAGTGTGAATGCTGGAGGTGAAAAACTGTTTTTT.

The genes are TRBV10-2 and TRBJ2-7, with 9 bases aligning to TRBD1. Germline loops: CDR1 WSHSY, CDR2 SAAADI. CDR3 length equals 15 residues. With V trimmed by 5 bases and J by 5 bases, 10 bases remained unmatched. CDR3: CASSLTPGTGNEQYF. CDR3 DNA: TGCGCCAGCAGTTTAACCCCCGGGACAGGGAACGAGCAGTACTTC.

V gene TRBV18 combines with J gene TRBJ1-2; TRBD1 might be the D (6 bases). In germline, CDR1 is KGHSH, CDR2 LQKENI. The CDR3 length is 14 residues. The germline V and J ends were trimmed by 5 bases and 3 bases, with 13 bases remaining between them. CDR3 amino acids: CASSSTGLDYGYTF. DNA for the CDR3: TGTGCCAGCTCATCCACAGGGCTGGACTATGGCTACACCTTC.

The V gene is TRBV7-8, the J gene TRBJ2-3; TRBD2 is a possible D gene (5 bases). The CDR3 totals 16 residues. The germline V and J ends were trimmed by 5 bases and 1 base, with 16 bases remaining between them. Germline V CDR1 and CDR2: SGHVS, FQNEAQ. The chain's CDR3 is CASSRATGIGTDTQYF. The CDR3 nucleotides read TGTGCCAGCAGCCGCGCCACCGGGATTGGCACAGATACGCAGTATTTT.

This chain connects TRBV5-1 to TRBJ2-7, with D maybe TRBD2 (6 bases). Germline V gene lookup returns CDR1 SGHRS and CDR2 YFSETQ. CDR3 size: 13 residues. V shed 1 base and J shed 7 bases, with 12 bases lying between them. DNA of the CDR3: TGCGCCAGCAGCTTGAGGCGGGAAAGGGAGCAGTACTTC. Its translation is CASSLRREREQYF.